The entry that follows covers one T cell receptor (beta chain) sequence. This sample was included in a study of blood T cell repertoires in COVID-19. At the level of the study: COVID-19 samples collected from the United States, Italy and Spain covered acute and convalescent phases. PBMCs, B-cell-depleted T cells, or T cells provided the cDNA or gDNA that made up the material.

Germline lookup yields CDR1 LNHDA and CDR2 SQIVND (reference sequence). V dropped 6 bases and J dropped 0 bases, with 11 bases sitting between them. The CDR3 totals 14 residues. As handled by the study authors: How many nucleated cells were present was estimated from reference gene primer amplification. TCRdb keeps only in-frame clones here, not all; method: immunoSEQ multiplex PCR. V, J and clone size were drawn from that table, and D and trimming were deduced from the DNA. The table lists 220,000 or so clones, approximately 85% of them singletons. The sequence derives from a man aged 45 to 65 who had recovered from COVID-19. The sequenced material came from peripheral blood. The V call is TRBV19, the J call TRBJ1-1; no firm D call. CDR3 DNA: TGTGCCAGTAGCCATGGAGGTATGAACACTGAAGCTTTCTTT. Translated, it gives CASSHGGMNTEAFF.